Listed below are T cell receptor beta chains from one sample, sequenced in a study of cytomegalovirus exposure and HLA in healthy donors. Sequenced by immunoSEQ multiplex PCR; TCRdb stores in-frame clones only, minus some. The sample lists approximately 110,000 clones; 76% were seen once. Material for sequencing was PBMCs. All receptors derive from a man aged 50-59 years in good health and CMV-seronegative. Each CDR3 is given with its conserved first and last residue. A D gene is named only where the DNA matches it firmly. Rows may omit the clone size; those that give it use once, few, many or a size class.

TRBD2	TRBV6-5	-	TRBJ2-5	CASSYRLAGGGETQYF	TGTGCCAGCAGTTACCGTCTAGCGGGGGGCGGAGAGACCCAGTACTTC
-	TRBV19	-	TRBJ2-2	CASSKAENTGELFF	TGTGCCAGTAGTAAGGCGGAAAACACCGGGGAGCTGTTTTTT
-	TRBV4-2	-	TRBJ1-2	CASSQEGRGAHGYTF	TGTGCCAGCAGCCAAGAGGGGAGGGGCGCCCATGGCTACACCTTC
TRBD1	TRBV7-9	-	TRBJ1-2	CASSLQGAGGYTF	TGTGCCAGCAGCTTGCAGGGGGCCGGTGGCTACACCTTC
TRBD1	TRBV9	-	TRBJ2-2	CASSVAGGRTGELFF	TGTGCCAGCAGCGTAGCAGGGGGCCGTACCGGGGAGCTGTTTTTT
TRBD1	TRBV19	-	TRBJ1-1	CASTPNRGSEAFF	TGTGCCAGTACCCCGAACAGGGGGTCTGAAGCTTTCTTT
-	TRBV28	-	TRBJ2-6	CASSLSRTGANVLTF	TGTGCCAGCAGTTTATCCAGGACTGGGGCCAACGTCCTGACTTTC
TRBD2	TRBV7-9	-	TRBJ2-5	CASRGPGGGRETQYF	TGTGCCAGCAGGGGCCCCGGGGGGGGACGGGAGACCCAGTACTTC
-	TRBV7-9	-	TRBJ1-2	CASSSPPIYGYTF	TGTGCCAGCAGCTCCCCCCCCATTTATGGCTACACCTTC
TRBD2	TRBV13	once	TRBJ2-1	CASSFVPSSGRSYNEQFF	TGTGCCAGCAGCTTTGTCCCTTCTAGCGGACGCTCCTACAATGAGCAGTTCTTC
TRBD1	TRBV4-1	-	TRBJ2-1	CASSQDHPGGTYNEQFF	TGCGCCAGCAGCCAAGATCATCCAGGGGGCACCTACAATGAGCAGTTCTTC
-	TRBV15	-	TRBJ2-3	CATSERGQGGDTQYF	TGTGCCACCAGCGAGAGAGGGCAGGGAGGAGATACGCAGTATTTT
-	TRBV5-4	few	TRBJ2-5	CASSFQGETQYF	TGTGCCAGCAGCTTCCAGGGAGAGACCCAGTACTTC
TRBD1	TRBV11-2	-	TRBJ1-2	CASSAVDRANYGYTF	TGTGCCAGCAGCGCCGTTGACAGGGCTAACTATGGCTACACCTTC
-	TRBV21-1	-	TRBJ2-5	CASSKGFKGESQETQYF	TGTGCCAGCAGCAAAGGGTTCAAGGGGGAATCCCAAGAGACCCAGTACTTC
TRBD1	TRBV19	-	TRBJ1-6	CASSIGDRAISPLHF	TGTGCCAGTAGTATCGGTGACAGGGCAATTTCACCCCTCCACTTT
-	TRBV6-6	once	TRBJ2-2	CASSPGHGYTGELFF	TGTGCCAGCAGTCCGGGACACGGATACACCGGGGAGCTGTTTTTT
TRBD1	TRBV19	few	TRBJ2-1	CASSIFAGTGSYNEQFF	TGTGCCAGTAGTATATTCGCCGGGACAGGGTCCTACAATGAGCAGTTCTTC
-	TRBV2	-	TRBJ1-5	CASSYPLTGPQHF	TGTGCCAGCAGTTACCCCCTGACAGGGCCCCAGCATTTT
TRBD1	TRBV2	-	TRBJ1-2	CASSSQGTYYGYTF	TGTGCCAGCAGCTCACAGGGGACGTACTATGGCTACACCTTC
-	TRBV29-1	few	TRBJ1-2	CSVESTGGYGYTF	TGCAGCGTTGAATCGACAGGAGGCTATGGCTACACCTTC
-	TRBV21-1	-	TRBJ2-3	CASTLNRAPTDTQYF	TGTGCCAGCACCCTGAACAGGGCACCCACAGATACGCAGTATTTT
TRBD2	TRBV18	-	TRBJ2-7	CASSPPGLGTSYEQYF	TGTGCCAGCTCACCCCCGGGACTAGGGACCTCCTACGAGCAGTACTTC
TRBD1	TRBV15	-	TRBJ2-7	CATSRGRDRTYEQYF	TGTGCCACCAGCAGAGGCCGGGACAGAACCTACGAGCAGTACTTC
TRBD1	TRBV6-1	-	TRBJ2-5	CASRPTGDEETQYF	TGTGCCAGCAGGCCGACAGGGGATGAAGAGACCCAGTACTTC